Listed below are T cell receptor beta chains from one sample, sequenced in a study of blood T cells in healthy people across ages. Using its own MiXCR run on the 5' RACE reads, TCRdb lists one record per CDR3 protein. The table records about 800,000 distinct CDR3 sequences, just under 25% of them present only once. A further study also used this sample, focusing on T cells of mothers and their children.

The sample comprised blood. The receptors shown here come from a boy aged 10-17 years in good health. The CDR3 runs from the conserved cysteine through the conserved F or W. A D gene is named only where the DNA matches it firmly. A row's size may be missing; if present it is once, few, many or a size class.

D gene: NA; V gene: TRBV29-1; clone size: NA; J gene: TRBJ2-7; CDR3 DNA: TGCAGCGTTGAAGATCCCGACAGTCTCCACGAGCAGTACTTC; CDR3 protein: CSVEDPDSLHEQYF
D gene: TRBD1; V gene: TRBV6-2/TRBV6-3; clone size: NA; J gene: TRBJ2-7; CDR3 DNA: TGTGCCAGCAGTTACGATTCAGGGACAGGGGACTACGAGCAGTACTTC; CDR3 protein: CASSYDSGTGDYEQYF
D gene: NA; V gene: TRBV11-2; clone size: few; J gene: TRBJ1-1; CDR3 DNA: TGTGCCAGCAGCTTAGCCGCAGGGGCCAGGGAAGCTTTCTTT; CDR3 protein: CASSLAAGAREAFF
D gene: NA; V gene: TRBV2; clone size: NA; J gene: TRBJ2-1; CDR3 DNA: TGTGCCAGCATGGGGGGTCGGCAGGGGATGTACAATGAGCAGTTCTTC; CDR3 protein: CASMGGRQGMYNEQFF
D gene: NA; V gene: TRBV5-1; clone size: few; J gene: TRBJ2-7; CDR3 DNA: TGCGCCAGCAGCTTCGGGAGATCAAGGAGCTCCTACGAGCAGTACTTC; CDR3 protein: CASSFGRSRSSYEQYF
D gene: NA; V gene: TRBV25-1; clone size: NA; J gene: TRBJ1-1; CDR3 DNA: TGTGCCAGCACTCCCGCAGGGGCCAGAGATGAAGCTTTCTTT; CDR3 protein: CASTPAGARDEAFF
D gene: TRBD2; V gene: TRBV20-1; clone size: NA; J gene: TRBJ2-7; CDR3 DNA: TGCAGTGCTAAAATAGCGGGGGAGATCTACGAGCAGTACTTC; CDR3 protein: CSAKIAGEIYEQYF
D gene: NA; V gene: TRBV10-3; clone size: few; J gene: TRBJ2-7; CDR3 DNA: TGTGCCACCAAGGGGGGAGCCTACGAGCAGTACTTC; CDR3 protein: CATKGGAYEQYF
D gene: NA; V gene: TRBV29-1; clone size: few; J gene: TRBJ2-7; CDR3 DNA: TGCAGCATTAGAGACCGAAGGAGCTCCTACGAGCAGTACTTC; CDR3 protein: CSIRDRRSSYEQYF
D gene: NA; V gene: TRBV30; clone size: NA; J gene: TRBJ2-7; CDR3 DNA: TGTGCCTGGAGTGCCATCGAAAACGAGCAGTACTTC; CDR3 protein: CAWSAIENEQYF
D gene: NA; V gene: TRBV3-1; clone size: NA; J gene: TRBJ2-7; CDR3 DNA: TGTGCCAGCAGCCAAGACCTGAGTATCGAGCAGTACTTC; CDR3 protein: CASSQDLSIEQYF
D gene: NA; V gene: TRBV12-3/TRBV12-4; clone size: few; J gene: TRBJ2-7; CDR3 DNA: TGTGCCAGCAGCTTTCTTTTCCGTCGGGGCCTCGACCCATCATCCTACGAGCAGTACTTC; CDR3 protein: CASSFLFRRGLDPSSYEQYF
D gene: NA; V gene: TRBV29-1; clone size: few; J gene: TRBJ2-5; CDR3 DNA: TGCAGCGTTGAAGATCGGCGGCAGTCCCAAGAGACCCAGTACTTC; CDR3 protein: CSVEDRRQSQETQYF
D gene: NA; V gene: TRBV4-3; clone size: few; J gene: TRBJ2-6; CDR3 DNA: TGCGCCAGCAGCCAAGACTGGGAGAGCACTGGGGCCAACGTCCTGACTTTC; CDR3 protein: CASSQDWESTGANVLTF
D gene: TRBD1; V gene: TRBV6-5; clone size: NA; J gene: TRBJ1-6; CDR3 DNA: TGTGCCAGCAGTCGGGACAGGGAACATTCACCCCTCCACTTT; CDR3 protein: CASSRDREHSPLHF
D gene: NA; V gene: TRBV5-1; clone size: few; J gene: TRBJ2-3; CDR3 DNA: TGCGCCAGCAGCTTGGCCTTGGGCCCTCCCACAGATACGCAGTATTTT; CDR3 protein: CASSLALGPPTDTQYF
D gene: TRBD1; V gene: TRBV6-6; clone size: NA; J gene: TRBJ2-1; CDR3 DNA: TGTGCCAGCAAAGGGACAGGGGGCATGAATGAGCAGTTCTTC; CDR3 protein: CASKGTGGMNEQFF
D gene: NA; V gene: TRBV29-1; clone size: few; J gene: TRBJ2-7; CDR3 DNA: TGCAGCGTTGAAGATTTTCGGGGAAGGGATTACGAGCAGTACTTC; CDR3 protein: CSVEDFRGRDYEQYF
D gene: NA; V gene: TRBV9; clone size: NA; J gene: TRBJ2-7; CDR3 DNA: TGTGCCAGCAGCCCCCTGCTAGATAGCTACGAGCAGTACTTC; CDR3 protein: CASSPLLDSYEQYF
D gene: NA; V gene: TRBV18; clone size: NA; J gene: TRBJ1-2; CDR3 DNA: TGCGCCAGCTCGCCAGAGGCTAACTATGGCTACACCTTC; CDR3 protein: CASSPEANYGYTF
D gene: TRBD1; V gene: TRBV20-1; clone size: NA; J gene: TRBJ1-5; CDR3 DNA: TGCAGTGCTGCTATACTTCAGGGGGCGTCAGTTCAGCCCCAGCATTTT; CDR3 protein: CSAAILQGASVQPQHF
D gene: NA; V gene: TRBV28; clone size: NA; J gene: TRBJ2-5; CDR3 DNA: TGTGCCAGCAGTGAACCCCAGGGCTGGGAGACCCAGTACTTC; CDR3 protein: CASSEPQGWETQYF
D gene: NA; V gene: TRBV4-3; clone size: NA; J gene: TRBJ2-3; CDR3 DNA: TGCGCCAGCAGCCAAGTTACGGCAGATACGCAGTATTTT; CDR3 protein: CASSQVTADTQYF
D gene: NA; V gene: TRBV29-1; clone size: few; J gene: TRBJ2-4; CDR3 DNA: TGCAGCGTTGTTGGCAAAAACATTCAGTACTTC; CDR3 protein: CSVVGKNIQYF
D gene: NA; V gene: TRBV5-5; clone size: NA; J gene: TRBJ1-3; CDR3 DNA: TGTGCCAGCAGCCAGATGCTTAGCTCTGGAAACACCATATATTTT; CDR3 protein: CASSQMLSSGNTIYF
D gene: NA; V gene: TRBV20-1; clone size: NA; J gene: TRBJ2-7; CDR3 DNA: TGCAGTGCCGACTCCAAAGAGAGCTCCTACGAGCAGTACTTC; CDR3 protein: CSADSKESSYEQYF
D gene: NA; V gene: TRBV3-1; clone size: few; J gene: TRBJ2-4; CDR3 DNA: TGTGCCAGCAGCCAATTAATTGGGATTGACATTCAGTACTTC; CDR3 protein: CASSQLIGIDIQYF
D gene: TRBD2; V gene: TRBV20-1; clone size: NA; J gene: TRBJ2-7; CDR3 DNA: TGCAGTGCTAGAGATTTTTCGGGCGGGGGTATATACTTC; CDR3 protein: CSARDFSGGGIYF
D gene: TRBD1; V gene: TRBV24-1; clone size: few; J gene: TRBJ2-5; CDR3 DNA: TGTGCCACCGGCAGGACAGGGGTCGAGACCCAGTACTTC; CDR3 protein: CATGRTGVETQYF
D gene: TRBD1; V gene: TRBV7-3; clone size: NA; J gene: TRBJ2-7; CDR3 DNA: TGTGCCAGCAGCTTAGGGACAGGGAGGGACGGCGAGCAGTACTTC; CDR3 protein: CASSLGTGRDGEQYF
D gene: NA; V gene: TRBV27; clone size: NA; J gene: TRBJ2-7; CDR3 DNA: TGTGCCAGCAGTTTACTCCGAGGGTCGCCCTACGAGCAGTACTTC; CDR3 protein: CASSLLRGSPYEQYF
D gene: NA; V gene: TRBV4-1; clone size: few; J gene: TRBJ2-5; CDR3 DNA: TGCGCCAGCAGCCCCGGACTGGTCGTGGGGGGAGAGACCCAGTACTTC; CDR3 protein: CASSPGLVVGGETQYF
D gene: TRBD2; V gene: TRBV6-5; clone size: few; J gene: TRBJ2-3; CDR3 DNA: TGTGCCAGTTCTTTAGCGGGAGTAGTATTGGATACGCAGTATTTT; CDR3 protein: CASSLAGVVLDTQYF
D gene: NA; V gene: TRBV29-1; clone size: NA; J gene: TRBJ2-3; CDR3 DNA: TGCAGCTCATTGGGGTCTAGCGGCACAGATACGCAGTATTTT; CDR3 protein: CSSLGSSGTDTQYF
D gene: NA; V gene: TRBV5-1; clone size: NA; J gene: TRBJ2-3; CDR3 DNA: TGCGCCAGCAGCCTGGGCTTCGAAGATACGCAGTATTTT; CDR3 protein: CASSLGFEDTQYF
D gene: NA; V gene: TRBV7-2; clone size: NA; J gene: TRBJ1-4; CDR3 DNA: TGTGCCAGCAGCTTTGTGTTGGACACGAATGAAAAACTGCTTTTT; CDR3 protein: CASSFVLDTNEKLLF
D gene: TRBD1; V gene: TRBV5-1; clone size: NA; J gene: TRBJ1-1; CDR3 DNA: TGCGCCAGCAGCATAGGACAGGCCCGGGAAGCTTTCTTT; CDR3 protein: CASSIGQAREAFF
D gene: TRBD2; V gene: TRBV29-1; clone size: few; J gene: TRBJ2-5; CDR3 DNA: TGCAGCGTTTGCCTCTTTCAAGCGGGAAGCGGGGAGACCCAGTACTTC; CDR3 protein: CSVCLFQAGSGETQYF
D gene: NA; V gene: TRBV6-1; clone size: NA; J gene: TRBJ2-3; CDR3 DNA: TGTGCCAGCAGTGAAGTAGTGGCGGGGTCACCGCAGTATTTT; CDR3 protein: CASSEVVAGSPQYF
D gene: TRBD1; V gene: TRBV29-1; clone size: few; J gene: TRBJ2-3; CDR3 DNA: TGCAGCGTTGGAGGGACAGGCGATTTT; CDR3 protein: CSVGGTGDF
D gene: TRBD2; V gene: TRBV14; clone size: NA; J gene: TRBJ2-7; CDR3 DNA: TGTGCCAGCAGCCAAGGACTAGCGTGCCTCTACGAGCAGTACTTC; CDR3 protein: CASSQGLACLYEQYF
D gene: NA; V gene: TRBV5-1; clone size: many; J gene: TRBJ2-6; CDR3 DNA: TGCGCCAGCAGCTTAACAACCACCGCCTCTGGGGCCAACGTCCTGACTTTC; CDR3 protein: CASSLTTTASGANVLTF
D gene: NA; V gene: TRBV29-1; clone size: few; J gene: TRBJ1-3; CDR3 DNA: TGCAGCGTTGTTGGGGAGTTCCCATCTGGAAACACCATATATTTT; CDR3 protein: CSVVGEFPSGNTIYF
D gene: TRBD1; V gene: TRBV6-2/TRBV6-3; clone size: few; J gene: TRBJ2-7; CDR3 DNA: TGTGCCAGCAGTTACGCCTGGACAGGGGGTTACGAGCAGTACTTC; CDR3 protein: CASSYAWTGGYEQYF
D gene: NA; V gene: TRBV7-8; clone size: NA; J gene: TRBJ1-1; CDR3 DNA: TGTGCCAGCAGCTTAGCGGGGGGTTACAACACTGAAGCTTTCTTT; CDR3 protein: CASSLAGGYNTEAFF
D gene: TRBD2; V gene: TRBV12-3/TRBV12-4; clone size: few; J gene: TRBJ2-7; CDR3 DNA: TGTGCCAGCAGTCATTACGGGACTAGCGGGAGGAGTAGCTCCTACGAGCAGTACTTC; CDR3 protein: CASSHYGTSGRSSSYEQYF
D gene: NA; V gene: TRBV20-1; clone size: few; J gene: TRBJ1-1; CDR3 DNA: TGCAGTGCTAACATCCCCTTGAACACTGAAGCTTTCTTT; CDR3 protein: CSANIPLNTEAFF
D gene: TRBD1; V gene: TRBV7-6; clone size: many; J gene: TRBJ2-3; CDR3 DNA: TGTGCCAGCAGCACGGGACAGAGCCCCAGCACAGATACGCAGTATTTT; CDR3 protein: CASSTGQSPSTDTQYF
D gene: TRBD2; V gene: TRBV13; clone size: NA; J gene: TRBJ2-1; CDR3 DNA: TGTGCCAGCAGCTTAGGATCCCTAGCGGGAGCCATGTACAATGAGCAGTTCTTC; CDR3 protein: CASSLGSLAGAMYNEQFF
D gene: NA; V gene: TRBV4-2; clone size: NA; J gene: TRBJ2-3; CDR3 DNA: TGTGCCAGCAGCCAAGATGGTTGGGGGGCGGCAGATACGCAGTATTTT; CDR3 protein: CASSQDGWGAADTQYF
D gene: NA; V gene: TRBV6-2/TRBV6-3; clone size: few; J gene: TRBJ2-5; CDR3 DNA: TGTGCCAGCACCCGGAACCGGTACGAGCAATACTTC; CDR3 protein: CASTRNRYEQYF